This T cell receptor (beta chain) stems from a study of T-cell reconstitution after alpha-beta-depleted transplantation in children. Trimming took off 4 bases at V and 5 bases at J, with 11 bases between the two ends. The CDR3 has 13 residues. From germline, CDR1 is LGHDT and CDR2 YNNKEL (reference sequence). Using unique molecular identifiers, the investigators prepared the TCRbeta library. TCRdb processed the PCR reads anew with MiXCR; each CDR3 protein has one entry. The data hold roughly 500,000 distinct CDR3 sequences, with approximately 32% observed a single time. The rearrangement uses TRBV3-1 and TRBJ2-5, with a weak D call TRBD2 (5 bases). The sequence derives from a human donor who donated a stem cell graft to a child with aplastic anemia. The sequencing here drew on PBMCs from the stem cell graft donor, taken from the stem cell graft. The DNA of the CDR3 is TGTGCCAGCAGCCGGACGGGAAGTGAGACCCAGTACTTC. Translated: CASSRTGSETQYF.